Described below is a single T cell receptor beta chain sequence and its context. Its antigen is as yet unknown. Out of approximately 10 ml of fresh peripheral blood came the PBMCs. V lost 10 bases and J lost 2, with 13 bases in between. Germline V gives CDR1 LNHDA, CDR2 SQIVND (reference sequence). The CDR3 contains 13 residues. The data are from a study of T cells in Graves' hyperthyroidism and ophthalmopathy. Study-wide results and limits: Blood also carried most thyroid clonotypes expanded above 0.001.

Amplification of TCR beta CDR3 regions was performed using RNA transcripts as template. During a first-round RT-PCR of the TCR CDR3, the HTBI primer set was used. TCRdb processed the multiplex PCR reads anew with MiXCR; each CDR3 protein has one entry. This table has 600,000 to 900,000 distinct CDR3 sequences, 16% appearing once. J is TRBJ2-3 and V is TRBV19, with unresolved D. Specimen: blood. This clonotype was sampled from a man between 18 and 35 years old with Graves' hyperthyroidism. For the CDR3, the DNA is TGTGCCACCCATTCCACCACCACAGATACGCAGTATTTT. Encoded protein: CATHSTTTDTQYF.